The source of this T cell receptor (beta chain) is a study of blood T cell repertoires in COVID-19. Whole-study context: Acute and convalescent COVID-19 specimens originated in the United States, Italy and Spain. T cells, B-cell-depleted T cells, or PBMCs provided the cDNA or gDNA that served as material.

Both ends counted, the CDR3 spans 11 residues. Germline V gene lookup returns CDR1 MNHEY and CDR2 SMNVEV (reference sequence). This clone was seen once. Because it lacks the conserved phenylalanine or tryptophan at the end, this CDR3 is likely a read error. It is unclear where the CDR3 begins or ends on the DNA, so no DNA is shown, and the CDR3 is as TCRdb lists it. Libraries were prepared by immunoSEQ multiplex PCR; TCRdb keeps only in-frame clonotypes and omits some of them. The table has about 220,000 clones, about 86% seen once. This TCR came from a woman aged 55-70 years with acute or convalescent COVID-19. The sequenced sample was peripheral blood. The chain links TRBV27 to TRBJ1-1; TRBD1 is taken as the D call from the table, unchecked against the DNA. The CDR3 spells CASSLKGQPRK.